Listed below are T cell receptor beta chains from one sample, sequenced in a study of T cell responses to AZD1222 COVID-19 vaccine. Repertoires were generated with immunoSEQ multiplex PCR, while TCRdb's copy carries only in-frame clones and drops some. The data hold approximately 200,000 clones, with around 94% observed a single time. The starting material was peripheral blood, obtained 28 days after the second dose of the MenACWY control vaccine. These receptors came from an adult who received the MenACWY meningococcal vaccine as a control. The CDR3 runs from the conserved cysteine through the conserved F or W. Fields, in order: J gene, V gene, D gene, clone size, CDR3 protein, CDR3 DNA. A D gene is named only where the DNA matches it firmly. Some rows mark clone size as missing; the rest say once, few, many or name a class of expanded clone.

j_gene: TRBJ2-5; v_gene: TRBV10-3; d_gene: TRBD2; abundance: NA; CDR3aa: CAISETRGASSGETQYF; CDR3nt: TGTGCCATCAGTGAGACGCGGGGGGCGTCTTCGGGCGAGACCCAGTACTTC
j_gene: TRBJ2-1; v_gene: TRBV7-2; d_gene: NA; abundance: NA; CDR3aa: CASSLRLVEDNPYNEQFF; CDR3nt: TGTGCCAGCAGCTTACGGCTTGTAGAGGACAATCCTTACAATGAGCAGTTCTTC
j_gene: TRBJ2-7; v_gene: TRBV11-2; d_gene: NA; abundance: once; CDR3aa: CASSTIPSYEQYF; CDR3nt: TGTGCCAGCAGCACCATCCCGTCCTACGAGCAGTACTTC
j_gene: TRBJ2-5; v_gene: TRBV7-2; d_gene: TRBD2; abundance: NA; CDR3aa: CASTWVAGAGETQYF; CDR3nt: TGTGCCAGCACTTGGGTAGCGGGAGCGGGTGAGACCCAGTACTTC
j_gene: TRBJ2-3; v_gene: TRBV11-2; d_gene: TRBD2; abundance: NA; CDR3aa: CASSSGLAGVTDTQYF; CDR3nt: TGTGCCAGCAGCTCGGGACTAGCGGGAGTAACAGATACGCAGTATTTT
j_gene: TRBJ2-7; v_gene: TRBV6-1; d_gene: NA; abundance: few; CDR3aa: CASSEAGGQSYEQYF; CDR3nt: TGTGCCAGCAGTGAAGCGGGGGGACAATCCTACGAGCAGTACTTC
j_gene: TRBJ2-7; v_gene: TRBV6-1; d_gene: NA; abundance: NA; CDR3aa: CASIESGMGEQYF; CDR3nt: TGTGCCAGCATTGAATCAGGGATGGGCGAGCAGTACTTC
j_gene: TRBJ1-1; v_gene: TRBV5-6; d_gene: NA; abundance: NA; CDR3aa: CASNPRGGLLEAFF; CDR3nt: TGTGCCAGCAACCCGAGGGGGGGTTTGCTTGAAGCTTTCTTT
j_gene: TRBJ2-1; v_gene: TRBV6-1; d_gene: NA; abundance: NA; CDR3aa: CASSELGGPISYNEQFF; CDR3nt: TGTGCCAGCAGTGAGTTAGGGGGTCCGATCTCCTACAATGAGCAGTTCTTC
j_gene: TRBJ1-5; v_gene: TRBV27; d_gene: TRBD1; abundance: NA; CDR3aa: CASSAQGGYNQPQHF; CDR3nt: TGTGCCAGCAGTGCCCAGGGGGGATACAATCAGCCCCAGCATTTT
j_gene: TRBJ1-1; v_gene: TRBV7-9; d_gene: NA; abundance: NA; CDR3aa: CASSPPGSTEAFF; CDR3nt: TGTGCCAGCAGCCCCCCTGGGAGCACTGAAGCTTTCTTT
j_gene: TRBJ2-1; v_gene: TRBV19; d_gene: NA; abundance: NA; CDR3aa: CASRVMAGANNEQFF; CDR3nt: TGTGCCAGTCGGGTAATGGCGGGGGCCAACAATGAGCAGTTCTTC
j_gene: TRBJ2-3; v_gene: TRBV19; d_gene: NA; abundance: NA; CDR3aa: CASSPETSTDTQYF; CDR3nt: TGTGCCAGTAGTCCGGAAACTAGCACAGATACGCAGTATTTT
j_gene: TRBJ1-6; v_gene: TRBV7-6; d_gene: NA; abundance: NA; CDR3aa: CASSPLGGRLNSPLHF; CDR3nt: TGTGCCAGCAGCCCTTTAGGGGGGCGGTTAAATTCACCCCTCCACTTT